This T cell receptor beta chain was identified in a study of OX40 agonist ivuxolimab in advanced cancers. CDR1 is KGHSH, CDR2 LQKENI, per germline. The CDR3 length is 12 residues. V was clipped by 0 bases and J by 5 bases, with 4 bases between them. Clones were sequenced by immunoSEQ multiplex PCR, and TCRdb holds only the in-frame ones, with some missing. The sample shows tens of thousands of clones, around 90% of them seen only once. The sequences come from CD4+ or CD8+ T cells sorted from blood, collected in a trial of the OX40 agonist ivuxolimab. The clonotype was recovered from an adult with an advanced solid tumor such as melanoma, head and neck, liver or kidney cancer. V is TRBV18 and J is TRBJ2-5; D not certain. CDR3 region: CASSPPMETQYF. The DNA of the CDR3 is TGTGCCAGCTCACCACCCATGGAGACCCAGTACTTC.